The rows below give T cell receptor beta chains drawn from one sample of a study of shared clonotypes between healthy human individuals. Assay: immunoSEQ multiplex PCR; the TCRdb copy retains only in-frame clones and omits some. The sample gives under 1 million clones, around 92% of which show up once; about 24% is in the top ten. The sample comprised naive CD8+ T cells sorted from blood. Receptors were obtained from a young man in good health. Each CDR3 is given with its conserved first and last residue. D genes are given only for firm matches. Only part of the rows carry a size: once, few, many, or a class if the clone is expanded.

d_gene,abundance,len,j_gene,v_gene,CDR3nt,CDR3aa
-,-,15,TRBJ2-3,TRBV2,TGTGCCAGCAGTCAGGACGGACCCTGGACAGATACGCAGTATTTT,CASSQDGPWTDTQYF
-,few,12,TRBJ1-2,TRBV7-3,TGTGCCAGCAGCTTAACGGGATTTGGCTACACCTTC,CASSLTGFGYTF
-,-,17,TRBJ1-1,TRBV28,TGTGCCAGCAGTTCTGCCTTCATGGACCCAGAGAACACTGAAGCTTTCTTT,CASSSAFMDPENTEAFF
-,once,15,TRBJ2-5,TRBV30,TGTGCCTGCGTCCCTATCCTGCAGGGCCAAGAGACCCAGTACTTC,CACVPILQGQETQYF
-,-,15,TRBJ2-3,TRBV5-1,TGCGCCAGCAGCCCCTGGGGGACCAACACAGATACGCAGTATTTT,CASSPWGTNTDTQYF
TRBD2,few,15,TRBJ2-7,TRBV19,TGTGCCAGTAAACCCGGACTAGCGGGGTCCTACGAGCAGTACTTC,CASKPGLAGSYEQYF
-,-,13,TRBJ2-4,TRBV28,TGTGCCAGCAGGAGTCACTCCAAAAACATTCAGTACTTC,CASRSHSKNIQYF
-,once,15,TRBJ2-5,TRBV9,TGTGCCAGCAGCGTAAGTCGTAAGTTAGGTGAGACCCAGTACTTC,CASSVSRKLGETQYF
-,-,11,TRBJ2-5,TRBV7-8,TGTGCCAGCAGCTTATCGGGACTCTGGTACTTC,CASSLSGLWYF
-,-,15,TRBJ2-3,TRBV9,TGTGCCAGCAGCGCGTGGGACTCAAGCACAGATACGCAGTATTTT,CASSAWDSSTDTQYF
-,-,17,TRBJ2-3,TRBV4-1,TGCGCCAGCAGCCTCCGGGTCGGGCTGTCTAGCACAGATACGCAGTATTTT,CASSLRVGLSSTDTQYF
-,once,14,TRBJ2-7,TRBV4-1,TGCGCCAGCGGATGGGATGAGAAGGAATACGAGCAGTACTTC,CASGWDEKEYEQYF
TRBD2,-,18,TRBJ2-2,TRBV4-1,TGCGCCAGCAGCCTCGGACTAGCGGGGGGGAGTTTCACCGGGGAGCTGTTTTTT,CASSLGLAGGSFTGELFF
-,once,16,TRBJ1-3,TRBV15,TGTGCCACCAGCAGGGTGGGGCACCACTCTGGAAACACCATATATTTT,CATSRVGHHSGNTIYF
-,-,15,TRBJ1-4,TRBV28,TGTGCCAGCAGTGTGGGGGCAGAGACTAGGGAAAAACTGTTTTTT,CASSVGAETREKLFF
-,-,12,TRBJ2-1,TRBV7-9,TGTGCCAGCAGCTTATCTCCCGTTGAGCAGTTCTTC,CASSLSPVEQFF
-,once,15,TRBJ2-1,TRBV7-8,TGTGCCAGCAGCCCGGACCAGAGCTCCTACAATGAGCAGTTCTTC,CASSPDQSSYNEQFF
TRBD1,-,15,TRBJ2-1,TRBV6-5,TGTGCCAGCAGTTACTTGACAGGGGCCTACAATGAGCAGTTCTTC,CASSYLTGAYNEQFF
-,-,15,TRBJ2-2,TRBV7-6,TGTGCCAGCAGCTCCGGGACGCCTAAGCACAAGGAGCTGTTTTTT,CASSSGTPKHKELFF
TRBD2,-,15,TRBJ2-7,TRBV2,TGTGCCAGCGGGGGAACTCTAGCGGGAGAGTACGAGCAGTACTTC,CASGGTLAGEYEQYF
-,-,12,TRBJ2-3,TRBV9,TGTGCCAGCAGGGGAATCGGGGATACGCAGTATTTT,CASRGIGDTQYF
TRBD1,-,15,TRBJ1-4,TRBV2,TGTGCCAGCAGTGACCCGGGACAGGGGGGTGAAAAACTGTTTTTT,CASSDPGQGGEKLFF
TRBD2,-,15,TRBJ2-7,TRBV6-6,TGTGCCAGCAGCTATGTGGGGGGGATTCGACACGAGCAGTACTTC,CASSYVGGIRHEQYF
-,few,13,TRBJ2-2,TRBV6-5,TGTGCCAGCGGCCTATTGAACACCGGGGAGCTGTTTTTT,CASGLLNTGELFF
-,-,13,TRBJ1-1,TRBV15,TGTGCCACCAGCAGTCAGGTGCCCAATGAAGCTTTCTTT,CATSSQVPNEAFF
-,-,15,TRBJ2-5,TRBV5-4,TGTGCCAGCAGCTTATGGGACATTGATGGGGAGACCCAGTACTTC,CASSLWDIDGETQYF
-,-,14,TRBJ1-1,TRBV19,TGTGCCAGTAGCTGGACGGGTGGTGGGACTGAAGCTTTCTTT,CASSWTGGGTEAFF
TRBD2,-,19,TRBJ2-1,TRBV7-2,TGTGCCAGCAGCTTAGTCTCTAGCGGGAGCAGGTACTCCTACAATGAGCAGTTCTTC,CASSLVSSGSRYSYNEQFF
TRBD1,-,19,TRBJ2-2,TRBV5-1,TGCGCCAGCAGCTTGGCATGGGACAGGGGGCACCCGAACACCGGGGAGCTGTTTTTT,CASSLAWDRGHPNTGELFF
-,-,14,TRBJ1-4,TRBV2,TGTGCCAGCAGTGTGGTCAGGGGTCACGAAAAACTGTTTTTT,CASSVVRGHEKLFF